The source of this T cell receptor (beta chain) is a study of blood T cell repertoires in COVID-19. Study at large: Whether acute or convalescent, the COVID-19 samples came from the United States, Italy and Spain. T cells, B-cell-depleted T cells, or PBMCs provided the cDNA or gDNA that served as material.

Methods used by the authors: Amplification of reference gene primers provided the estimated nucleated cell counts. The assay was immunoSEQ multiplex PCR, and TCRdb's table has in-frame clones only and misses some. V, J and clone size are taken as reported in that table, and D and trimming were inferred from the DNA itself. The sample lists about 380,000 clones, approximately 80% occurring once. This clone appeared a single time. Germline V lookup: CDR1 MDHEN, CDR2 SYDVKM. V was pared by 9 bases and J by 6 bases, with 17 bases between. The CDR3 is made up of 14 amino acids. The specimen sequenced was peripheral blood. The clonotype comes from a human donor with acute or convalescent COVID-19. The donor label of this sample is uncertain. The chain recombines TRBV28 with TRBJ1-4, with D maybe TRBD1 (5 bases). DNA of the CDR3: TGTGCCAGTATGCCGGGGGGTTGGGATGAAAAACTGTTTTTT. Its translation: CASMPGGWDEKLFF.